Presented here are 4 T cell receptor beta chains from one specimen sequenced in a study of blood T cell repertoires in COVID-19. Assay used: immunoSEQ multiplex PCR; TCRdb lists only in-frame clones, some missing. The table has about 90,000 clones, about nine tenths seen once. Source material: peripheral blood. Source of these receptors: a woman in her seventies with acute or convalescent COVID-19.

The CDR3 bases are TGTGCCAGCAGCTCCGGGACTAGCGGCTCCTCTTACTCCTACGAGCAGTACGTC. Encoded protein: CASSSGTSGSSYSYEQYV. V gene TRBV5-4 combines with J gene TRBJ2-7, with 11 positions matching TRBD2. The CDR3 covers 18 residues. Germline V gives CDR1 SGHNT, CDR2 YYREEE (reference sequence). Trimming cost V 3 bases and J 0 bases; bases outside gene matches: 11.

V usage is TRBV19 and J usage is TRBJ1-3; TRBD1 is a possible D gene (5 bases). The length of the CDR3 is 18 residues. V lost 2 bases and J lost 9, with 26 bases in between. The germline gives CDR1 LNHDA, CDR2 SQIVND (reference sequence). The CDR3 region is CASSILDQRGSGASTIYF. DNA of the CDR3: TGTGCCAGTAGTATATTGGACCAACGGGGGTCGGGAGCCTCCACCATATATTTT. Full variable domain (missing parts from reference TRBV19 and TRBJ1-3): DGGITQSPKYLFRKEGQNVTLSCEQNLNHDAMYWYRQDPGQGLRLIYYSQIVNDFQKGDIAEGYSVSREKKESFPLTVTSAQKNPTAFYLCASSILDQRGSGASTIYFGEGSWLTVV.

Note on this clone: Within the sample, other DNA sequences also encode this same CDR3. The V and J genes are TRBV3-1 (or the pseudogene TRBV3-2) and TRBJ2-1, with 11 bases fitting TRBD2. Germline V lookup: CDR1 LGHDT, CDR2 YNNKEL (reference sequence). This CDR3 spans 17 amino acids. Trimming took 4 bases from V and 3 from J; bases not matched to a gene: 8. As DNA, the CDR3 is TGTGCCAGCAGCCCAACTAGCGGGAGCTGGATCTACAATGAGCAGTTCTTC. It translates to CASSPTSGSWIYNEQFF.

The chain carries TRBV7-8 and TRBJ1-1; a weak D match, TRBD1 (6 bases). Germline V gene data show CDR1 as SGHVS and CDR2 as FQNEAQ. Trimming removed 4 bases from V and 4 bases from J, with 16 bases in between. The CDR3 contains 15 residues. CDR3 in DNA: TGTGCCAGCAGCTCCCCAACAGGGAGGGCCACTGAAGCTTTCTTT. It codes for CASSSPTGRATEAFF.